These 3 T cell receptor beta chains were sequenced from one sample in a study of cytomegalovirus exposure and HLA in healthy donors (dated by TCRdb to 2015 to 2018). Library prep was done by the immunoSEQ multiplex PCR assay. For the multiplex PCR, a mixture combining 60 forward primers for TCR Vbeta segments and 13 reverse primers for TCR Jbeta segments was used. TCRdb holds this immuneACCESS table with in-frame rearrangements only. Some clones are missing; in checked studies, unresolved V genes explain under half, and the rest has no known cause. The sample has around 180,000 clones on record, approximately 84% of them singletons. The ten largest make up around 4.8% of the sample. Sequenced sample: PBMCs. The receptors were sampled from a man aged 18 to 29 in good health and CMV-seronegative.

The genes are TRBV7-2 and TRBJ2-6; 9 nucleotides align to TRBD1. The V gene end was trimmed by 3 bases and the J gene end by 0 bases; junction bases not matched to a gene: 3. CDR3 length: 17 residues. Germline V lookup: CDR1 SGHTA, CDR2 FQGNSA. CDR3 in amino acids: CASSFLTGGSGANVLTF. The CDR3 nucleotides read TGTGCCAGCAGCTTCTTGACAGGGGGCTCTGGGGCCAACGTCCTGACTTTC.

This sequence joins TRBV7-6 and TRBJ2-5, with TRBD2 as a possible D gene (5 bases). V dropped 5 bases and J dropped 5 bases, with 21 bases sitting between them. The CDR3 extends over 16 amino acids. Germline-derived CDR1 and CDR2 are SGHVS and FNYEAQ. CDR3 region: CASSPNGGASLETQYF. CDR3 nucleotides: TGTGCCAGCAGCCCTAACGGAGGAGCATCCCTGGAGACCCAGTACTTC. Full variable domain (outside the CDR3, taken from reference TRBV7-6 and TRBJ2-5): GAGVSQSPRYKVTKRGQDVALRCDPISGHVSLYWYRQALGQGPEFLTYFNYEAQQDKSGLPNDRFSAERPEGSISTLTIQRTEQRDSAMYRCASSPNGGASLETQYFGPGTRLLVL.

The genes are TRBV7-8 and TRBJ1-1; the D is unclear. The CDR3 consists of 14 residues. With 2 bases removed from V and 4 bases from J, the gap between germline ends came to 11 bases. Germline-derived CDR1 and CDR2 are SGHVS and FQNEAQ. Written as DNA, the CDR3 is TGTGCCAGCAGCTTATATCCCGGGAGCACTGAAGCTTTCTTT. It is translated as CASSLYPGSTEAFF.